A selection of T cell receptor beta chains follows, all from one sample in a study of blood T cells in healthy people across ages. TCRdb used MiXCR to reprocess the 5' RACE reads, holding one entry per CDR3 protein. The sample includes around 1,500,000 distinct CDR3 sequences, roughly 40% of them seen just once. Sequences were obtained from blood. All receptors come from a woman under 30 in good health. The CDR3 runs from the conserved cysteine through the conserved F or W. A D gene is named only where the DNA matches it firmly. Where a row states a size, it is once, few, many or the class of an expanded clone; other rows omit it.

>NA|NA|TRBV7-8|TRBJ2-1
CASSLVAGGLTYNEQFF
>NA|TRBD1|TRBV5-6|TRBJ2-7
CASSGDREKWGEQYF
>few|TRBD1|TRBV7-8|TRBJ1-2
CASSLKRDRVGVGYGYTF
>NA|NA|TRBV12-3/TRBV12-4|TRBJ1-2
CASSLGGQGMRGYTF
>few|NA|TRBV2|TRBJ1-5
CASSEARQGKQPQHF
>NA|NA|TRBV2|TRBJ2-3
CASSPLGDGTDTQYF
>many|TRBD2|TRBV10-3|TRBJ2-1
CAITGAGDNEQFF
>once|NA|TRBV10-2|TRBJ1-2
CASSEVPQRYGYTF
>NA|TRBD2|TRBV7-9|TRBJ2-3
CASGSGTSGLGQYF
>NA|TRBD1|TRBV20-1|TRBJ1-1
CSASYPDRGIEAFF
>many|TRBD1|TRBV12-3/TRBV12-4|TRBJ2-3
CASSPRGRNTDTQYF
>few|TRBD1|TRBV9|TRBJ2-1
CASSVYLDRGNEQFF
>few|NA|TRBV7-2|TRBJ2-3
CASSLALAERTDTQYF
>few|NA|TRBV2|TRBJ1-5
CASRDDSLNQPQHF
>few|NA|TRBV28|TRBJ2-5
CASSRGGSWKQYF
>few|TRBD1|TRBV3-1|TRBJ2-1
CASSQSQGTGDVQSSYDEQFF
>NA|NA|TRBV7-2|NA
CAGSPRGSHEQYF
>few|NA|TRBV30|TRBJ1-1
CAWELQGTEAFF
>NA|NA|TRBV20-1|TRBJ2-3
CSARDPGITDTQYF
>NA|NA|TRBV30|TRBJ1-1
CAWDGGTNTEAFF
>NA|TRBD1|TRBV20-1|TRBJ2-2
CSATDRGNTGELFF
>few|TRBD1|TRBV10-3|TRBJ2-2
CAISEWGQGANTGELFF
>NA|TRBD1|TRBV7-9|TRBJ2-7
CASSPFRTGTYEQYF
>few|NA|TRBV20-1|TRBJ2-1
CSARSPGLIGNEQFF
>few|NA|TRBV2|TRBJ2-3
CATGGGWSTDTQYF
>NA|NA|TRBV10-3|TRBJ2-7
CAISDIDRLQGDNEQYF
>NA|TRBD2|TRBV9|TRBJ2-7
CASSAGGLAGEDEQYF